The 3 T cell receptor beta chains below were found in one sample sequenced in a study of breast tumors, draining lymph nodes, adjacent tissues. The lymph nodes were axillary draining lymph nodes from breast cancer patients. TCRdb passed the multiplex PCR reads through MiXCR, listing each CDR3 protein once. The repertoire consists of under 250,000 distinct CDR3 sequences, with 32% occurring once and the leading ten covering just over 1.4%. Sequencing used axillary lymph node tissue. All receptors derive from a female donor with breast cancer. Some clones in this sample may be carry-over from other donors' samples.

The chain uses TRBV12-3 or TRBV12-4 and TRBJ1-2, with 7 bases that match TRBD1. The CDR3 is made up of 15 amino acids. V gave up 6 bases and J gave up 7 bases; unmatched junction bases: 14. The CDR3: CASSSAGTEGGGYTF. CDR3 coding DNA: TGTGCCAGCAGCTCAGCCGGGACAGAAGGAGGTGGCTACACCTTC.

Points on this clonotype: A much larger clone is a single base away; this may be a read error. CDR3 DNA sequence: TGTGCCAGCGGTCTTGCGGGAGCCCGCTGCGAGCAGTACTTC. Protein: CASGLAGARCEQYF. The chain links TRBV12-3 or TRBV12-4 to TRBJ2-7; 7 bases are a match to TRBD2. V shed 8 bases, J shed 6 bases, and the junction held 13 bases outside the gene matches. The CDR3 is made up of 14 amino acids.

With respect to this clonotype: This may be a read error, as it is one base from a much larger clone. J is TRBJ2-5 and V is TRBV5-5; tentative D call: TRBD2 (7 bases). Germline lookup yields CDR1 SGHKS and CDR2 YYEKEE (reference sequence). The CDR3 is 17 residues long. V gave up 1 base and J gave up 4 bases, with 20 bases separating them. The chain's CDR3 is CASSLRGNGGGGETQYF. CDR3 nucleotides: TGTGCCAGCAGCTTGAGGGGTAACGGGGGAGGGGGAGAGACCCAGTACTTC.